Here is one T cell receptor (beta chain) with its context. Its antigen is undetermined. These data come from a study of cytomegalovirus exposure and HLA in healthy donors. Study-wide results and limits: Accurate predictions that matched the HLA-A and HLA-B alleles of most subjects were reportedly made from TCR beta sequences.

Researchers ran the PCR with 60 Vbeta and 13 Jbeta primers. TCRdb keeps only in-frame clones here, not all; method: immunoSEQ multiplex PCR. The sample has 150,000 to 200,000 clones; around 68% are singletons. The V segment lost 1 base and the J segment 4 bases; nucleotides outside the gene matches: 11. The CDR3 runs 17 residues. CDR1 and CDR2 from the germline V gene are LGHNA and YNFKEQ. Sequencing was done on a sample of PBMCs. The receptor was derived from a man in his forties in good health and CMV-seronegative. The chain combines TRBV4-2 with TRBJ2-3, with 7 positions matching TRBD2. The CDR3 DNA follows: TGTGCCAGCAGCCAAGGCCTCGGCGGGAGCGTATCAGATACGCAGTATTTT. This gives the protein CASSQGLGGSVSDTQYF.